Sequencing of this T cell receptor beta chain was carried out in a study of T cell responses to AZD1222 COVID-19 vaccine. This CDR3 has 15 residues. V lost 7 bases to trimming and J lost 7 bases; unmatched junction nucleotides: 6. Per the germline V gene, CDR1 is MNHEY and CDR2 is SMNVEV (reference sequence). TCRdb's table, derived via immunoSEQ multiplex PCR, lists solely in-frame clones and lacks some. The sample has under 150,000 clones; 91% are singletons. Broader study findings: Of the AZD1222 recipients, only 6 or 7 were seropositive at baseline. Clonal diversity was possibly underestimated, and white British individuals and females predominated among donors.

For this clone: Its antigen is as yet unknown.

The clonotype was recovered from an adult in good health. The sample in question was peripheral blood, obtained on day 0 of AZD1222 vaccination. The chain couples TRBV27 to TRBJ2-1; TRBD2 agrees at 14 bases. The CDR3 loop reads CASTRGTSGRNEQFF. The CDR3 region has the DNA TGTGCCAGCACCCGGGGGACTAGCGGGAGAAATGAGCAGTTCTTC.